What follows are 14 T cell receptor beta chains derived from one specimen sequenced in a study of control samples from healthy donors and cancer patients. Data came from immunoSEQ multiplex PCR; TCRdb stores just in-frame clones and leaves some out. The sample contains about 180,000 clones, roughly 89% of which appear only once. Sample: blood. The receptors were gathered from a woman between 50 and 59 years old in good health.

Here the CDR3 DNA reads TGTGCCAGCAGCTTAGTATGGGCAGATACGCAGTATTTT. Its protein is CASSLVWADTQYF. The V and J genes are TRBV5-5 and TRBJ2-3; D uncertain. Germline V lookup: CDR1 SGHKS, CDR2 YYEKEE (reference sequence). The CDR3 spans 13 residues. V lost 2 bases, J lost 4 bases, and 8 bases lay in between. Filled out from reference TRBV5-5 and TRBJ2-3, the complete variable domain reads DAGVTQSPTHLIKTRGQQVTLRCSPISGHKSVSWYQQVLGQGPQFIFQYYEKEERGRGNFPDRFSARQFPNYSSELNVNALLLGDSALYLCASSLVWADTQYFGPGTRLTVL.

The rearrangement links TRBV30 to TRBJ1-5; D uncertain. V was trimmed by 0 bases and J by 0 bases, leaving 12 bases between them. The CDR3 is 16 amino acids. In germline, CDR1 is GTSNPN, CDR2 SVGIG (reference sequence). The CDR3 spells CAWSVSPAASNQPQHF. The CDR3 DNA reads as TGTGCCTGGAGTGTTTCTCCGGCAGCTAGCAATCAGCCCCAGCATTTT. The whole variable domain, remainder taken from reference TRBV30 and TRBJ1-5, is SQTIHQWPATLVQPVGSPLSLECTVEGTSNPNLYWYRQAAGRGLQLLFYSVGIGQISSEVPQNLSASRPQDRQFILSSKKLLLSDSGFYLCAWSVSPAASNQPQHFGDGTRLSIL.

The chain carries TRBV12-3 or TRBV12-4 and TRBJ1-1; unclear D gene. The V and J ends lost 5 bases and 0 bases respectively, with 7 bases between them. The CDR3 is made up of 13 amino acids. CDR3 nucleotides: TGTGCCAGCAGTCTCAGTATGAACACTGAAGCTTTCTTT. This codes for CASSLSMNTEAFF.

The rearrangement joins TRBV28 to TRBJ2-3; 7 bases are a match to TRBD2. Germline CDR1 and CDR2: MDHEN and SYDVKM. Trimming at V came to 7 bases and at J to 3 bases, leaving 7 bases not matched to a gene. The CDR3 has 14 amino acids. In nucleotides, the CDR3 is TGTGCCAGCAATCCATCAGCGGGAACAGATACGCAGTATTTT. This sequence encodes CASNPSAGTDTQYF.

CDR3 protein: CASSTYRGRRDLDTEAFF. In nucleotides, the CDR3 is TGTGCCAGCAGTACATACAGGGGGCGTCGGGATCTGGACACTGAAGCTTTCTTT. V usage is TRBV28 and J usage is TRBJ1-1, with 9 positions matching TRBD1. This CDR3 has 18 amino acids. Trimming cost V 5 bases and J 3 bases; bases outside gene matches: 16. Germline CDR1 is MDHEN and CDR2 is SYDVKM.

The V call is TRBV10-1, the J call TRBJ1-1, with D hard to call. The CDR3 loop spans 17 amino acids. Germline V gene lookup returns CDR1 WNHNN and CDR2 SYGVQD (reference sequence). The germline V and J ends were trimmed by 3 bases and 4 bases, with 21 bases remaining between them. The CDR3 is CASSESPPHESGTEAFF. In DNA form, the CDR3 reads TGCGCCAGCAGTGAATCCCCCCCCCACGAATCGGGCACTGAAGCTTTCTTT.

This rearrangement joins TRBV29-1 to TRBJ2-1, with TRBD1 as a possible D gene (5 bases). From germline, CDR1 is SQVTM and CDR2 ANQGSEA. V was pared by 5 bases and J by 2 bases, with 16 bases between. CDR3 size: 15 residues. The DNA for the CDR3 is TGCAGCGTTCCCTTTCGGACATGGACCTACAATGAGCAGTTCTTC. It yields the protein CSVPFRTWTYNEQFF.

V gene TRBV28 combines with J gene TRBJ1-6; D is uncertain. V was pared by 3 bases and J by 5 bases, with 11 bases between. Germline CDR1 is MDHEN and CDR2 is SYDVKM. The length of the CDR3 is 15 residues. The CDR3 here is CASSLSGSDNSPLHF. The CDR3 DNA reads TGTGCCAGCAGTTTGTCAGGATCAGATAATTCACCCCTCCACTTT. Full variable domain (outside the CDR3, taken from reference TRBV28 and TRBJ1-6): DVKVTQSSRYLVKRTGEKVFLECVQDMDHENMFWYRQDPGLGLRLIYFSYDVKMKEKGDIPEGYSVSREKKERFSLILESASTNQTSMYLCASSLSGSDNSPLHFGNGTRLTVT.

The CDR3 DNA reads as TGCAGTGCTAGTCACACCAGAGACAGGAGGATAGGCTATGGCTACACCTTC. The encoded protein is CSASHTRDRRIGYGYTF. The chain couples TRBV20-1 to TRBJ1-2; D is perhaps TRBD1 (6 bases). Germline V gene data show CDR1 as DFQATT and CDR2 as SNEGSKA (reference sequence). V was cut by 3 bases and J by 4 bases, with 24 bases left in between. CDR3 length: 17 residues.

This sequence joins TRBV7-9 and TRBJ1-5; no clear D gene. From germline, CDR1 is SEHNR and CDR2 FQNEAQ (reference sequence). The CDR3 is 17 amino acids. V dropped 4 bases and J dropped 7 bases, with 23 bases sitting between them. CDR3 amino acids: CASSSYRGSLAYQPQHF. The CDR3 bases are TGTGCCAGCAGCTCGTATCGAGGGTCCCTTGCTTACCAGCCCCAGCATTTT.

V is TRBV7-8 and J is TRBJ2-3; 7 bases map to TRBD2. The germline V gene has CDR1 SGHVS and CDR2 FQNEAQ. This CDR3 contains 18 residues. The V segment lost 1 base and the J segment 0 bases; nucleotides outside the gene matches: 10. CDR3 residues: CASSLVVGASGSTDTQYF. The CDR3 bases are TGTGCCAGCAGCTTAGTGGTAGGGGCTAGCGGAAGCACAGATACGCAGTATTTT.

The chain links TRBV9 to TRBJ2-1, with D unresolved. V lost 0 bases to trimming and J lost 10 bases, with 14 bases between them. Germline V CDR1 and CDR2: SGDLS, YYNGEE. The CDR3 is 14 residues long. The CDR3: CASSVEWRSDEQFF. The CDR3 DNA is TGTGCCAGCAGCGTAGAGTGGAGATCAGACGAGCAGTTCTTC.

The V call is TRBV2, the J call TRBJ1-5; no definite D call. Trimming took off 5 bases at V and 5 bases at J, with 4 bases between the two ends. Germline V gives CDR1 SNHLY, CDR2 FYNNEI. This CDR3 is built from 11 residues. The CDR3 protein is CASSTDQPQHF. The CDR3 nucleotides are TGTGCCAGCAGTACAGATCAGCCCCAGCATTTT.

CDR3 sequence (DNA): TGTGCCAGCAGCTTGCGACTAGCGGGAGCAGAATACGAGCAGTACTTC. Encoded protein: CASSLRLAGAEYEQYF. The genes are TRBV11-2 and TRBJ2-7, with 12 bases aligning to TRBD2. Germline lookup yields CDR1 SGHAT and CDR2 FQNNGV. This CDR3 region has 16 residues. V lost 3 bases and J lost 4; bases outside the gene matches: 7.